The present T cell receptor (beta chain) was sequenced within a study of blood T cell repertoires in COVID-19 (TCRdb year 2020). Background on the whole study: The collaborator samples originated in the United States, Italy and Spain and spanned the acute and convalescent phases of COVID-19. The material from the prospective study consisted of cDNA or gDNA derived from T cells, B-cell-depleted T cells, or PBMCs. The dataset comprised deeply sampled blood TCRbeta repertoires from subjects exposed to, actively infected with, or recovered from COVID-19. A freely available public database, intended as a resource for researchers studying the immune response to SARS-CoV-2, is where the repertoires were released. The samples were drawn from the first 160 participants of the ongoing ImmuneRACE study and from under 1,500 subjects provided by 6 global collaborators. The sample metadata nearly always contained a de-identified subject ID, COVID-19 status, age in years and sex. Where HLA class I and class II types were available, the types were taken from metadata supplied by the sample provider, not from assay-based typing. Broad study findings and their caveats: How much clinical and demographic metadata was included differed by source and by participant, and the metadata was provided uncurated.

Note on this clone: The clone's antigen remains unknown. No base quality information exists; no much larger clone differs at one position.

Whole blood was collected in K2EDTA tubes by collaborating institutions according to the institutions' own protocols. For TCRbeta analysis, collaborators shipped samples in one of three forms: frozen whole blood, isolated PBMCs, or DNA extracted from either of those sample types. From its cysteine to its phenylalanine, the CDR3 spans 14 amino acids. The kept DNA is CDR3 alone, 42 bases in frame from the first base. CDR1 and CDR2 were assigned from the germline V gene as MGHRA and YSYEKL. Trimming costs V 11 bases and J 2 bases, and their ends lie 16 bases apart. The immunoSEQ Assay, a bias-controlled multiplex PCR, was used to amplify TCRbeta CDR3 regions from genomic DNA. Per the original workflow: The number of nucleated cells in each sample was estimated from the amplification of reference gene primers within the assay. To quantify the absolute abundance of each unique TCRbeta CDR3 rearrangement, sequence reads were collapsed and filtered. For each sample, productive Simpson clonality was calculated as the square root of Simpson's diversity index across productive rearrangements. Not all clones reach the TCRdb copy of this immuneACCESS table, which keeps in-frame sequences only. Checked studies attribute under half of the gap to unresolved V genes and leave the rest unexplained. The D gene and trimming were derived from the DNA, and the V and J assignments and clone size from that table. In this sample the table shows more than 70,000 clones, approximately 86% of which occur a single time. Approximately 6.8% of the sample rests with the top ten.

The chain uses TRBV4-1 and TRBJ1-5; the D gene cannot be named for sure. This sequence originates from a man between 60 and 75 years old with acute or convalescent COVID-19. Sequenced sample: peripheral blood. The CDR3 corresponds to CAAGRASGNQPQHF. Here is the DNA: TGCGCCGCTGGGAGGGCCAGTGGCAATCAGCCCCAGCATTTT.